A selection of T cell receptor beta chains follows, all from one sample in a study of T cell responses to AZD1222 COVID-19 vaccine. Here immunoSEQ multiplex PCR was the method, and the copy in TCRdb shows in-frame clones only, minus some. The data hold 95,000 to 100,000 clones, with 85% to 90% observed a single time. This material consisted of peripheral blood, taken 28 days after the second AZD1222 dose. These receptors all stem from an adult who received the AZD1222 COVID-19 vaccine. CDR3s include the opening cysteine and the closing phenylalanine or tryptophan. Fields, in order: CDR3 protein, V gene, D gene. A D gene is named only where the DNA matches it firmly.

CDR3: CAISETLTASGANVLTF; V: TRBV10-3; D: -
CDR3: CASSPPGVRSDTQYF; V: TRBV27; D: -
CDR3: CASSLDTRSGYGYTF; V: TRBV11-2; D: -
CDR3: CSSGGDGPVGTQYF; V: TRBV29-1; D: TRBD2
CDR3: CASSGGRPHEQFF; V: TRBV5-1; D: TRBD2
CDR3: CAISTTGSVGTDTQYF; V: TRBV10-3; D: -
CDR3: CASTPGGGRLDGYTF; V: TRBV28; D: -
CDR3: CASRLQSTDTQYF; V: TRBV6-6; D: -
CDR3: CASSARDRATEAFF; V: TRBV19; D: TRBD1
CDR3: CASSLGWDSSYEQYF; V: TRBV7-8; D: TRBD1
CDR3: CASSEPGGVEKLFF; V: TRBV25-1; D: -
CDR3: CASSYLVSRAGANTGELFF; V: TRBV6-2/TRBV6-3; D: -
CDR3: CASRETSREGQFF; V: TRBV19; D: -
CDR3: CASSTDGTGEANYGYTF; V: TRBV28; D: -
CDR3: CSVLFGDKAFF; V: TRBV29-1; D: -
CDR3: CASSLDTNQPQHF; V: TRBV7-9; D: -
CDR3: CATNRVGNTEAFF; V: TRBV9; D: -
CDR3: CASSIDRGSQPQHF; V: TRBV19; D: -
CDR3: CASRAPGQLNTEAFF; V: TRBV10-1; D: -
CDR3: CASSRSGNPYEQYF; V: TRBV10-1; D: -
CDR3: CASSQLDRSSPQYF; V: TRBV3-1/TRBV3-2; D: -
CDR3: CASSLLRTNPPKVNYGYTF; V: TRBV28; D: -
CDR3: CASSLDRSRGPSYEQYF; V: TRBV11-2; D: -
CDR3: CASSPGAGGTYEQYF; V: TRBV18; D: TRBD2
CDR3: CASSDVNQWTQYF; V: TRBV2; D: -
CDR3: CASSPQWGAAHYEQYF; V: TRBV14; D: -
CDR3: CASSEAGGGETQYF; V: TRBV6-1; D: -
CDR3: CASSELKAREQFF; V: TRBV6-1; D: -
CDR3: CASSLQPEQETQYF; V: TRBV5-1; D: -
CDR3: CASSLNHFFSYEQYF; V: TRBV5-1; D: -
CDR3: CASSSDRGRETQYF; V: TRBV5-4; D: TRBD1
CDR3: CASSFEGQGRGYTF; V: TRBV7-8; D: -
CDR3: CATRRTGELFF; V: TRBV6-5; D: -
CDR3: CASSSIDRPYEQYF; V: TRBV11-3; D: -
CDR3: CASRSRGGYEAFF; V: TRBV2; D: -
CDR3: CASSYAFPSYEQYF; V: TRBV6-5; D: -
CDR3: CASSLERREMDEQFF; V: TRBV7-2; D: TRBD2
CDR3: CASSLGSGTTIYF; V: TRBV11-2; D: -
CDR3: CASSTGQFMNTEAFF; V: TRBV19; D: TRBD1
CDR3: CASSKQGSGNTIYF; V: TRBV7-9; D: -
CDR3: CAWRGSGGKETQYF; V: TRBV30; D: TRBD1
CDR3: CASSESLSGNEKLFF; V: TRBV10-1; D: -
CDR3: CASREGSHEQYF; V: TRBV3-1/TRBV3-2; D: -
CDR3: CASGQGNTEAFF; V: TRBV9; D: -
CDR3: CAISSDRTNSPLHF; V: TRBV10-3; D: TRBD1
CDR3: CTSSQDIWGGNQPQHF; V: TRBV1; D: -
CDR3: CASSGTTRSYNEQFF; V: TRBV6-5; D: TRBD2
CDR3: CASRIPGTGNYEQYF; V: TRBV11-2; D: TRBD1
CDR3: CASSRDSGNQPQHF; V: TRBV6-5; D: TRBD1
CDR3: CASSLLGGASEKLFF; V: TRBV7-2; D: -
CDR3: CASTLQGGTNEQFF; V: TRBV5-6; D: TRBD1